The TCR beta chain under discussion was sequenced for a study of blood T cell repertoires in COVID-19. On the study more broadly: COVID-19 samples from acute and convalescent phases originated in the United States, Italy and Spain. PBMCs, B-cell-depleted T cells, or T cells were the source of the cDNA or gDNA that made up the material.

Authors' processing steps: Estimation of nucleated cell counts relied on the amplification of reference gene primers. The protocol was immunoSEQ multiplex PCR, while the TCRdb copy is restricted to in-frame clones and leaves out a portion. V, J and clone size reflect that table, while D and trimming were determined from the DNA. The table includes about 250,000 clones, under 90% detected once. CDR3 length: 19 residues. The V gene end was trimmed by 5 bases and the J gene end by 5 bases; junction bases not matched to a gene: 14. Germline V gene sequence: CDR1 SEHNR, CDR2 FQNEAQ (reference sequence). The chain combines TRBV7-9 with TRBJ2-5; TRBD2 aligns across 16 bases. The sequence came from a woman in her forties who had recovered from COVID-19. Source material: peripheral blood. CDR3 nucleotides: TGTGCCAGCAGCGCCGCACTGGGACTAGCGGGAGGGCCCTTTGAGACCCAGTACTTC. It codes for CASSAALGLAGGPFETQYF.